These 24 T cell receptor beta chains were all obtained from the same sample, sequenced in a study of T cells in narcolepsy. Assay: immunoSEQ multiplex PCR; the TCRdb copy retains only in-frame clones and omits some. The sample holds about 30,000 clones, less than 90% seen once. Sequencing used memory (CD45RA-) CD4+ T cells from blood. These receptors all stem from a human donor in good health.

The chain combines TRBV2 with TRBJ1-1; D possibly corresponds to TRBD1 (6 bases). Germline-derived CDR1 and CDR2 are SNHLY and FYNNEI. With 8 bases removed from V and 4 bases from J, the gap between germline ends came to 17 bases. The CDR3 is 14 amino acids. CDR3 in DNA: TGTGCCAGCGGGTACGGGGGCAGCCGCACTGAAGCTTTCTTT. This encodes CASGYGGSRTEAFF.

J is TRBJ2-5 and V is TRBV28, with D maybe TRBD2 (6 bases). Trimming pared 6 bases from V and 2 bases from J, leaving 13 bases between. Germline assignment: CDR1 MDHEN and CDR2 SYDVKM. The CDR3 runs to 14 residues. This CDR3 is CASSLWGEQETQYF. The DNA for the CDR3 is TGTGCCAGCAGCCTGTGGGGGGAGCAAGAGACCCAGTACTTC.

The chain couples TRBV29-1 to TRBJ2-1, with 10 bases identical to TRBD1. The J segment lost 8 bases and the V segment lost 7 bases, leaving 5 bases of the junction unmatched. Germline CDR1 is SQVTM and CDR2 is ANQGSEA. This CDR3 is 12 amino acids long. CDR3 bases: TGCAGCGCCCGACAGGGGGCCTATGAGCAGTTCTTC. Translating it yields CSARQGAYEQFF.

V usage is TRBV7-6 and J usage is TRBJ1-4, with 7 bases matching TRBD1. Germline CDR1 SGHVS, CDR2 FNYEAQ. V shed 5 bases, J shed 4 bases, and the junction held 7 bases outside the gene matches. The CDR3 runs to 15 residues. CDR3 DNA: TGTGCCAGCAGCCAAACGGGACAGATTAATGAAAAACTGTTTTTT. This sequence encodes CASSQTGQINEKLFF. Looking up the rest from reference TRBV7-6 and TRBJ1-4 gives the full variable domain: GAGVSQSPRYKVTKRGQDVALRCDPISGHVSLYWYRQALGQGPEFLTYFNYEAQQDKSGLPNDRFSAERPEGSISTLTIQRTEQRDSAMYRCASSQTGQINEKLFFGSGTQLSVL.

CDR3 in amino acids: CASTSQGPLTQYF. CDR3 coding DNA: TGTGCCAGCACCTCACAAGGCCCCCTTACGCAGTATTTT. V is TRBV25-1 and J is TRBJ2-3, with no clear D. Trimming stripped 7 bases from V and 8 bases from J, with 16 bases between. Germline assignment: CDR1 MGHDK and CDR2 SYGVNS. There are 13 residues in the CDR3.

This chain uses TRBV9 with TRBJ2-2; 13 nucleotides match TRBD2. This CDR3 is built from 17 residues. CDR1 is SGDLS and CDR2 is YYNGEE in the germline V gene. With 4 bases clipped from V and 3 bases from J, the junction kept 6 bases outside the gene matches. The CDR3 DNA is TGTGCCAGCAGCCTCGGACTAGCGGGGGAATACACCGGGGAGCTGTTTTTT. Its protein is CASSLGLAGEYTGELFF.

CDR3 sequence reads: CASRGDRITNYGYTF. The CDR3 DNA is TGTGCCAGCAGAGGAGACAGGATAACTAACTATGGCTACACCTTC. The chain carries TRBV6-1 and TRBJ1-2; D possibly corresponds to TRBD1 (6 bases). The CDR3 is 15 residues long. With 6 bases removed from V and 0 bases from J, the gap between germline ends came to 14 bases. Germline V gene lookup returns CDR1 MNHNS and CDR2 SASEGT.

The V call is TRBV5-8, the J call TRBJ2-2; 9 nucleotides line up with TRBD2. Germline V gene data show CDR1 as SGHTS and CDR2 as YDEGEE. V was clipped by 4 bases and J by 3 bases; unmatched bases: 7. CDR3 length: 16 residues. DNA for the CDR3: TGTGCCAGCAGCCTGGGTAGCGGGGGCCACACCGGGGAGCTGTTTTTT. Its translation is CASSLGSGGHTGELFF.

This clone appeared once. The chain combines TRBV4-3 with TRBJ2-3; perhaps TRBD1 as D (5 bases). Trimming left V 1 base short and J 2 bases short, with 10 bases between. The germline CDR1 and CDR2 sequences are LGHNA and YSLEER. The CDR3 consists of 15 residues. In DNA form, the CDR3 reads TGCGCCAGCAGCCAAGGACAGCTTCTCACAGATACGCAGTATTTT. This codes for CASSQGQLLTDTQYF.

This rearrangement joins TRBV10-3 to TRBJ2-1, with 10 bases identical to TRBD2. Looked up from germline, CDR1 is ENHRY and CDR2 is SYGVKD. This CDR3 is built from 16 residues. J lost 2 bases, V lost 6 bases, and 7 bases had no gene match. The CDR3: CAISLGLAVPYNEQFF. The CDR3 DNA reads as TGTGCCATCAGCCTCGGACTAGCGGTCCCCTACAATGAGCAGTTCTTC.

The rearrangement links TRBV9 to TRBJ1-2, with 9 positions matching TRBD1. The CDR3 totals 17 residues. The V and J ends lost 4 bases and 0 bases, in that order; junction bases with no gene match: 10. In germline, CDR1 is SGDLS, CDR2 YYNGEE. CDR3 amino acids: CASSIYGQGFSNYGYTF. Here the CDR3 DNA reads TGTGCCAGCAGCATCTACGGACAGGGGTTTTCTAACTATGGCTACACCTTC.

This clone was picked up one time. The chain carries TRBV7-9 and TRBJ2-4; no firm D call. This CDR3 comprises 15 residues. The V end was cut by 5 bases, the J end by 6 bases, with 17 bases between. CDR1 is SEHNR, CDR2 FQNEAQ, per germline (reference sequence). CDR3 residues: CASSPDLMKGNIQYF. The CDR3 DNA follows: TGTGCCAGCAGCCCGGATCTTATGAAGGGAAACATTCAGTACTTC.

The rearrangement links TRBV27 to TRBJ1-6, with 7 bases fitting TRBD1. Looked up from germline, CDR1 is MNHEY and CDR2 is SMNVEV (reference sequence). The CDR3 is made up of 17 amino acids. J gave up 9 bases and V 2 bases, and 13 bases lay outside the gene matches. CDR3 sequence reads: CASSLTSGTASGSPLHF. As DNA, the CDR3 is TGTGCCAGCAGTTTAACTTCCGGGACAGCTAGTGGTTCACCCCTCCACTTT.

This clone is deemed medium-sized. The rearrangement links TRBV6-5 to TRBJ1-2; the D gene is possibly TRBD1 (6 bases). Trimming removed 9 bases from V and 8 bases from J, with 13 bases in between. The V gene's germline CDR1 is MNHEY and CDR2 SVGAGI. This CDR3 has 11 amino acids. The CDR3, as DNA: TGTGCCAGTCAACAGGGTGGCGGCTACACCTTC. Amino acid sequence: CASQQGGGYTF.

V usage is TRBV7-2 and J usage is TRBJ2-1; no reliable D call. CDR3 length: 12 residues. V lost 1 base and J 7 bases, leaving 5 bases between the germline ends. Germline-derived CDR1 and CDR2 are SGHTA and FQGNSA. CDR3 sequence (DNA): TGTGCCAGCAGCTTAGAAAGAAATGAGCAGTTCTTC. It is translated as CASSLERNEQFF.

The rearrangement uses TRBV7-2 and TRBJ2-3, with a weak D call TRBD1 (5 bases). CDR3 length: 14 residues. Trimming left V 5 bases short and J 1 base short, with 10 bases between. CDR1 and CDR2 (germline): SGHTA, FQGNSA. CDR3 region: CASSRQTGTDTQYF. For the CDR3, the DNA is TGTGCCAGCAGCCGACAGACAGGCACAGATACGCAGTATTTT. The full variable domain, rest sourced from reference TRBV7-2 and TRBJ2-3, is GAGVSQSPSNKVTEKGKDVELRCDPISGHTALYWYRQSLGQGLEFLIYFQGNSAPDKSGLPSDRFSAERTGGSVSTLTIQRTQQEDSAVYLCASSRQTGTDTQYFGPGTRLTVL.

This clone was recorded only once. The genes are TRBV7-2 and TRBJ2-1, with a tentative D call TRBD1 (5 bases). Germline lookup yields CDR1 SGHTA and CDR2 FQGNSA. This CDR3 region has 15 residues. With 2 bases removed from V and 6 bases from J, the gap between germline ends came to 14 bases. This CDR3 is CASSLQQGNGNEQFF. The CDR3 DNA sequence: TGTGCCAGCAGCTTACAGCAGGGAAACGGCAATGAGCAGTTCTTC.

The chain recombines TRBV19 with TRBJ1-6; TRBD1 is a possible D gene (6 bases). V lost 3 bases and J lost 1, with 13 bases in between. The CDR3 is 17 amino acids. Germline CDR1 LNHDA, CDR2 SQIVND (reference sequence). The CDR3 nucleotides read TGTGCCAGTAGTATGGCCATAACAGGGTCCTATAATTCACCCCTCCACTTT. It yields the protein CASSMAITGSYNSPLHF.

This clone appeared a single time. V gene TRBV19 combines with J gene TRBJ2-5; D call uncertain. The J call may be faulty, since TRBJ2-7 better matches the DNA end. The CDR3 is made up of 15 amino acids. From germline, CDR1 is LNHDA and CDR2 SQIVND (reference sequence). For the CDR3, the DNA is TGTGCCAGTAGTATAGTTTTACGCACTGCCTACGAGCAGTACTTC. This gives the protein CASSIVLRTAYEQYF.

The chain uses TRBV19 and TRBJ2-1; D may be TRBD1 (5 bases). The CDR3 has 11 amino acids. V lost 5 bases and J lost 8, with 7 bases in between. The germline CDR1 and CDR2 sequences are LNHDA and SQIVND (reference sequence). This CDR3 is CASSWGYEQFF. CDR3 sequence (DNA): TGTGCCAGTAGTTGGGGCTATGAGCAGTTCTTC.

The V and J genes are TRBV5-6 and TRBJ2-6; D could derive from TRBD1 or TRBD2 (5 bases each). Trimming shortened V by 1 base and J by 0 bases, and 14 bases separated the two germline ends. Germline V lookup: CDR1 SGHDT, CDR2 YYEEEE. CDR3 length: 18 residues. CDR3 DNA: TGTGCCAGCAGCTTGCCGGGACGGACCTTCTCTGGGGCCAACGTCCTGACTTTC. This gives the protein CASSLPGRTFSGANVLTF.

The chain combines TRBV6-1 with TRBJ2-1; TRBD1 aligns across 8 bases. From germline, CDR1 is MNHNS and CDR2 SASEGT. Trimming cost V 8 bases and J 10 bases; bases outside gene matches: 4. This CDR3 spans 11 amino acids. This CDR3 reads CASQGAGEQFF. The CDR3 nucleotides are TGTGCCAGCCAGGGGGCGGGGGAGCAGTTCTTC.

The V gene is TRBV7-2, the J gene TRBJ2-6; no firm D call. This CDR3 is built from 15 residues. Germline values: CDR1 SGHTA, CDR2 FQGNSA. V was clipped by 7 bases and J by 0 bases, with 10 bases between them. CDR3 coding DNA: TGTGCCAGCACCTCTGATATCTCTGGGGCCAACGTCCTGACTTTC. Protein product: CASTSDISGANVLTF.

This clone has just one count. The chain employs TRBV10-3 and TRBJ2-3, with unresolved D. Per the germline V gene, CDR1 is ENHRY and CDR2 is SYGVKD. V lost 0 bases and J lost 6, with 4 bases in between. This CDR3 region has 12 residues. This CDR3 reads CAISESRDTQYF. The CDR3 region has the DNA TGTGCCATCAGTGAGTCGAGGGATACGCAGTATTTT.